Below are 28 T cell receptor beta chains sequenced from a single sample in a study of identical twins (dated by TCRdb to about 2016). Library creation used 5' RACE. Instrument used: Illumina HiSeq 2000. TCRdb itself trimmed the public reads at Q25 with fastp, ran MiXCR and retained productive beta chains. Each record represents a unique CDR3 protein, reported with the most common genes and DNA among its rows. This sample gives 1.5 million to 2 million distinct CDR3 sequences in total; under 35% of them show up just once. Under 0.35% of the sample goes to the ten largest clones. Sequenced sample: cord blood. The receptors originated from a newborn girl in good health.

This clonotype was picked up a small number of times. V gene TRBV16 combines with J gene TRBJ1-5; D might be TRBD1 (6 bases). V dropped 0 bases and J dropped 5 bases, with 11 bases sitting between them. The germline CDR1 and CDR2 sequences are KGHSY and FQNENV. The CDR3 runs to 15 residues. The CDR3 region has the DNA TGTGCCAGCAGCCAATCGTCCAGGGGCCATCAGCCCCAGCATTTT. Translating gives CASSQSSRGHQPQHF.

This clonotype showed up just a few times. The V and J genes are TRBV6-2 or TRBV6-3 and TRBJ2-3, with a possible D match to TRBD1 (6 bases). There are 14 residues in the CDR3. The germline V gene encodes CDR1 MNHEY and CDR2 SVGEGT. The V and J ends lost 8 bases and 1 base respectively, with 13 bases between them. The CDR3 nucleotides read TGTGCCAGCCACGAGAACAGGGGCACAGATACGCAGTATTTT. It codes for CASHENRGTDTQYF.

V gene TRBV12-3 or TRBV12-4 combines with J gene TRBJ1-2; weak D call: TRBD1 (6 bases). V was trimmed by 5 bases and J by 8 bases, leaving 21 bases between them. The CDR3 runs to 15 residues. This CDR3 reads CASSVQGPEMVGYTF. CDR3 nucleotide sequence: TGTGCCAGCAGTGTACAGGGACCGGAGATGGTAGGCTACACCTTC.

The chain's CDR3 is CASSSRGGGPDTQYF. Written as DNA, the CDR3 is TGTGCCAGCAGTTCGCGGGGCGGGGGGCCAGATACGCAGTATTTT. The rearrangement uses TRBV7-2 and TRBJ2-3, with TRBD2 matching 8 bases. V dropped 6 bases and J dropped 4; count of bases not matched to a gene: 9. From germline, CDR1 is SGHTA and CDR2 FQGNSA. The CDR3 loop spans 15 amino acids.

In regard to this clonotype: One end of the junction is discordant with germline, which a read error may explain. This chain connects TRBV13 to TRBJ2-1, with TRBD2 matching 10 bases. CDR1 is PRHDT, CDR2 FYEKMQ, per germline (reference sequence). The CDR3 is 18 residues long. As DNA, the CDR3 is TGTGCCTGCAGCTTCGTCCTAGCGGGGGCCTGGTCACCCAATGAGCAGTTCTTC. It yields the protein CACSFVLAGAWSPNEQFF.

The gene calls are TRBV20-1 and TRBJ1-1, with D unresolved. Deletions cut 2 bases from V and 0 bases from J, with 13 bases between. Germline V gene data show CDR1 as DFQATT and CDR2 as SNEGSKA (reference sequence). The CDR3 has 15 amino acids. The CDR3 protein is CSARRPGGLNTEAFF. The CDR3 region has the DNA TGCAGTGCTAGACGTCCGGGCGGATTGAACACTGAAGCTTTCTTT.

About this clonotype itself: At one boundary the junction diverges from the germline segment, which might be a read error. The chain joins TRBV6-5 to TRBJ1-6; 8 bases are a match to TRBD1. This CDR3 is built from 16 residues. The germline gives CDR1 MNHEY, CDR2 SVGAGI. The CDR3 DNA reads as TGTGCCTGCAGTTCAGGGGGCAGAGGCTATAATTCACCCCTCCACTTT. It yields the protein CACSSGGRGYNSPLHF.

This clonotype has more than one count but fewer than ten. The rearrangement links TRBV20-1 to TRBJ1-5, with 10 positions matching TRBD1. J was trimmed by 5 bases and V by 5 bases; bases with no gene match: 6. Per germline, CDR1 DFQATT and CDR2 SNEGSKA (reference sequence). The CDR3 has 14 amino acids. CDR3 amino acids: CSASLGTGDQPQHF. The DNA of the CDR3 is TGCAGTGCTTCCCTCGGGACAGGGGATCAGCCCCAGCATTTT.

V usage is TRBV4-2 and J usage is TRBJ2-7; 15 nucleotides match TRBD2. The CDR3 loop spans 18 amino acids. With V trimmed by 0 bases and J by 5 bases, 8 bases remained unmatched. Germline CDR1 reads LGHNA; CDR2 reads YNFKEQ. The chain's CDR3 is CASSQDWTSGGAYDEQYF. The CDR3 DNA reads TGTGCCAGCAGCCAAGATTGGACTAGCGGGGGGGCCTACGACGAGCAGTACTTC.

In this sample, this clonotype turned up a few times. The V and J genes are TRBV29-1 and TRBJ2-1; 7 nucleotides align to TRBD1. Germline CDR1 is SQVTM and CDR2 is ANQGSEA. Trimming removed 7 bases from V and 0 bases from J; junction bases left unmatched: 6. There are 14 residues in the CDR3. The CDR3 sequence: CSAARQGSYNEQFF. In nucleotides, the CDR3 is TGCAGCGCCGCCCGACAGGGCTCCTACAATGAGCAGTTCTTC.

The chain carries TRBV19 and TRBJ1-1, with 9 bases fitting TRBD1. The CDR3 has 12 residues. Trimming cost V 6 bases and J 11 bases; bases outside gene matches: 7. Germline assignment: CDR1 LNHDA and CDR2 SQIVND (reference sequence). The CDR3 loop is CASRARTGEAFF. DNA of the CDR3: TGTGCCAGTAGGGCTCGGACAGGGGAGGCTTTCTTT.

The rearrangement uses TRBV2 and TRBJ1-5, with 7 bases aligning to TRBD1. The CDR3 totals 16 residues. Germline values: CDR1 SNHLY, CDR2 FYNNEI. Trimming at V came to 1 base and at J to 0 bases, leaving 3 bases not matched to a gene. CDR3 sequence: CASSEGQGHSNQPQHF. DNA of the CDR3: TGTGCCAGCAGTGAAGGACAGGGACATAGCAATCAGCCCCAGCATTTT.

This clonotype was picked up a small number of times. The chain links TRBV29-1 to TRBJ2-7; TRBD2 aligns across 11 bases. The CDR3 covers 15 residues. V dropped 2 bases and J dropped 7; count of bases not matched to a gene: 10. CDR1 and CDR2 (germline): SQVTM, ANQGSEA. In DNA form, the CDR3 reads TGCAGCGTTGAATATGGTAGCGGGGGGGCATATGAGCAGTACTTC. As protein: CSVEYGSGGAYEQYF.

The CDR3 nucleotides are TGTGCCAGCAGCCAAGACAGTCTGAGCTCCTACAATGAGCAGTTCTTC. Residues: CASSQDSLSSYNEQFF. The rearrangement uses TRBV14 and TRBJ2-1; D gene ambiguous. V lost 0 bases and J 0 bases, leaving 9 bases between the germline ends. CDR1 is SGHDN and CDR2 is FVKESK in the germline V gene. The CDR3 extends over 16 amino acids.

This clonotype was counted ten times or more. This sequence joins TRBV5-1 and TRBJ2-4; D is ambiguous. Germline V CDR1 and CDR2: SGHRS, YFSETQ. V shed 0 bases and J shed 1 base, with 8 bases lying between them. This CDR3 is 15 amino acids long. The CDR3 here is CASSLGRSAKNIQYF. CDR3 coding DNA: TGCGCCAGCAGCTTGGGCCGTTCGGCCAAAAACATTCAGTACTTC. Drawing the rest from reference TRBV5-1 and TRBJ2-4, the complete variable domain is KAGVTQTPRYLIKTRGQQVTLSCSPISGHRSVSWYQQTPGQGLQFLFEYFSETQRNKGNFPGRFSGRQFSNSRSEMNVSTLELGDSALYLCASSLGRSAKNIQYFGAGTRLSVL.

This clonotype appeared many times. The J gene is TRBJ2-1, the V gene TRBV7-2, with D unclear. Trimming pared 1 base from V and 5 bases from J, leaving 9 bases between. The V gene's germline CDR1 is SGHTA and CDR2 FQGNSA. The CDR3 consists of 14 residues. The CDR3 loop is CASSLDWRHNEQFF. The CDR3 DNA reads TGTGCCAGCAGCTTAGACTGGAGACACAATGAGCAGTTCTTC.

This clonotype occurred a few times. The CDR3 region has the DNA TGCGCCAGCAGCTCCCGGGACTACGGCTCCTACGAGCAGTACTTC. Protein product: CASSSRDYGSYEQYF. The rearrangement links TRBV5-1 to TRBJ2-7, with 7 bases matching TRBD2. This CDR3 comprises 15 residues. Losses at the gene ends were 3 bases for V and 0 bases for J; bases not matched to a gene: 6. Germline lookup yields CDR1 SGHRS and CDR2 YFSETQ. Combining the CDR3 with reference TRBV5-1 and TRBJ2-7 gives the whole variable domain KAGVTQTPRYLIKTRGQQVTLSCSPISGHRSVSWYQQTPGQGLQFLFEYFSETQRNKGNFPGRFSGRQFSNSRSEMNVSTLELGDSALYLCASSSRDYGSYEQYFGPGTRLTVT.

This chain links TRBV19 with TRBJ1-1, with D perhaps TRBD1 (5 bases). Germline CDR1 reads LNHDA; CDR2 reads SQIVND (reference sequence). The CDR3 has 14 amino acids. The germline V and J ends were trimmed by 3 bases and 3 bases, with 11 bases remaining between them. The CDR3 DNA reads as TGTGCCAGTAGTATGAGGGGAGGGGACACTGAAGCTTTCTTT. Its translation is CASSMRGGDTEAFF.

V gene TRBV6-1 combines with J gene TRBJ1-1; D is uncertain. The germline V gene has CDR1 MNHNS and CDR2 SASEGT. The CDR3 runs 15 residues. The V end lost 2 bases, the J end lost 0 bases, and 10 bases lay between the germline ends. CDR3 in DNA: TGTGCCAGCAGTGAACATAGCCTGATGAACACTGAAGCTTTCTTT. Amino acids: CASSEHSLMNTEAFF.

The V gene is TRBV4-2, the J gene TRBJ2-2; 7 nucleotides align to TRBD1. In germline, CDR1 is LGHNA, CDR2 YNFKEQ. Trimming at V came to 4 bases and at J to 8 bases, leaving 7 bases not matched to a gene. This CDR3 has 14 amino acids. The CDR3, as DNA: TGTGCCAGCAGCCCAGGGACAGATAAAGGGGAGCTGTTTTTT. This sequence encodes CASSPGTDKGELFF.

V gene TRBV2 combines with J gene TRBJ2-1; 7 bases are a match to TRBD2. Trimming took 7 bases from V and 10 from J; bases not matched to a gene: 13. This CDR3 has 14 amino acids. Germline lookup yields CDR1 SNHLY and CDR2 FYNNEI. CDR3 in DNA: TGTGCCAGCAACGGAGGGGACTACTCCTACGAGCAGTTCTTC. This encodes CASNGGDYSYEQFF.

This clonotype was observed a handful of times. CDR3 DNA sequence: TGTGCCATCAGCTCTTACAGCAATGAGCAGTTCTTC. Protein sequence: CAISSYSNEQFF. The gene calls are TRBV10-3 and TRBJ2-1; D call uncertain. Trimming took off 6 bases at V and 6 bases at J, with 9 bases between the two ends. The germline V gene has CDR1 ENHRY and CDR2 SYGVKD. This CDR3 is built from 12 residues.

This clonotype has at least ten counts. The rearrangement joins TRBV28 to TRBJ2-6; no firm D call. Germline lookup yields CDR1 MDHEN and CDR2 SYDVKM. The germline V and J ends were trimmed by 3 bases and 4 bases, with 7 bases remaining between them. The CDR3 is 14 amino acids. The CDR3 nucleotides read TGTGCCAGCAGTTTCGGCCCCGGGGCCAACGTCCTGACTTTC. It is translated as CASSFGPGANVLTF.

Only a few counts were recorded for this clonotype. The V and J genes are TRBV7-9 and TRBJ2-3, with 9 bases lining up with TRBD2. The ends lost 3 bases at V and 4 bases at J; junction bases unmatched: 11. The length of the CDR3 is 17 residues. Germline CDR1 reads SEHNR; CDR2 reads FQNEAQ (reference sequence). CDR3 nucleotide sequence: TGTGCCAGCAGCTTGAGGGTAGCGGGAGTTCTTCCAGATACGCAGTATTTT. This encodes CASSLRVAGVLPDTQYF. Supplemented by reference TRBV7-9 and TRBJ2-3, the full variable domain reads DTGVSQNPRHKITKRGQNVTFRCDPISEHNRLYWYRQTLGQGPEFLTYFQNEAQLEKSRLLSDRFSAERPKGSFSTLEIQRTEQGDSAMYLCASSLRVAGVLPDTQYFGPGTRLTVL.

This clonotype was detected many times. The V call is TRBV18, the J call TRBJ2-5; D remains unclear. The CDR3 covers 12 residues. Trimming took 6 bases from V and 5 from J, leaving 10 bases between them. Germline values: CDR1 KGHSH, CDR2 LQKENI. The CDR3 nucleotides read TGTGCCAGCTCCCCCTCGACGGAGACCCAGTACTTC. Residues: CASSPSTETQYF.

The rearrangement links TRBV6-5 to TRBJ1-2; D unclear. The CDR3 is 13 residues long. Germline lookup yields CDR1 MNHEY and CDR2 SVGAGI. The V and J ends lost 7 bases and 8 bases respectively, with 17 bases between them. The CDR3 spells CASNRLGSYGYTF. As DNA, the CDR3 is TGTGCCAGCAACCGGTTGGGGAGTTACGGCTACACCTTC.

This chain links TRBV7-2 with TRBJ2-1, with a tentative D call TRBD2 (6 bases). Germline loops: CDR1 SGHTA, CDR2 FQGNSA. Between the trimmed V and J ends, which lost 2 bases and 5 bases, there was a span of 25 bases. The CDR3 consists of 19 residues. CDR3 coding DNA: TGTGCCAGCAGCTTACGCCCGTTAAGGCGGGATCCCCGAGACAATGAGCAGTTCTTC. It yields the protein CASSLRPLRRDPRDNEQFF.

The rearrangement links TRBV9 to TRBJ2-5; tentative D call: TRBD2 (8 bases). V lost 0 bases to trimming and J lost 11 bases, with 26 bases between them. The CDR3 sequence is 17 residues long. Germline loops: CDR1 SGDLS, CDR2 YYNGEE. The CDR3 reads CASSVALGLGGYNEQYF. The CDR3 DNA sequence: TGTGCCAGCAGCGTAGCTCTGGGACTAGGGGGCTACAATGAGCAGTACTTC. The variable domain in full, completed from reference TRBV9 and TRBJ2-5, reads DSGVTQTPKHLITATGQRVTLRCSPRSGDLSVYWYQQSLDQGLQFLIQYYNGEERAKGNILERFSAQQFPDLHSELNLSSLELGDSALYFCASSVALGLGGYNEQYFGPGTRLLVL.